This record looks at one TCR beta chain sequence and its context. The data derive from a study of OX40 agonist ivuxolimab in advanced cancers. The assay was immunoSEQ multiplex PCR, and TCRdb's table has in-frame clones only and misses some. The table includes tens of thousands of clones, nearly 80% detected once. Trimming pared 2 bases from V and 2 bases from J, leaving 10 bases between. The germline V gene encodes CDR1 LNHDA and CDR2 SQIVND (reference sequence). The CDR3 is made up of 15 amino acids. The J gene is TRBJ1-5, the V gene TRBV19; D gene unclear. Material: CD4+ or CD8+ T cells sorted from blood, obtained in a trial of the OX40 agonist ivuxolimab. This receptor was identified in an adult with an advanced solid tumor such as melanoma, head and neck, liver or kidney cancer. CDR3 sequence reads: CASSIFGSRNQPQHF. As DNA, the CDR3 is TGTGCCAGTAGTATATTTGGGTCTCGCAATCAGCCCCAGCATTTT.